This TCR beta chain emerged from a study of CD8 T cells in ankylosing spondylitis. TCRdb processed the 5' RACE reads anew with MiXCR; each CDR3 protein has one entry. The sample has under 200,000 distinct CDR3 sequences, around a tenth seen once. J was trimmed by 0 bases and V by 1 base; bases with no gene match: 19. Germline values: CDR1 SGHTA, CDR2 FQGNSA. The CDR3 runs to 21 residues. Sample: blood, either unsorted or a sorted T cell fraction (not recorded which). This clonotype was sampled from a female donor with ankylosing spondylitis or in good health (not recorded which). This chain uses TRBV7-2 with TRBJ2-3; TRBD2 agrees at 7 bases. Here the CDR3 reads CASSLGLAVGGSRASTDTQYF. For the CDR3, the DNA is TGTGCCAGCAGCTTAGGGCTAGCGGTCGGGGGATCTCGTGCTAGCACAGATACGCAGTATTTT.